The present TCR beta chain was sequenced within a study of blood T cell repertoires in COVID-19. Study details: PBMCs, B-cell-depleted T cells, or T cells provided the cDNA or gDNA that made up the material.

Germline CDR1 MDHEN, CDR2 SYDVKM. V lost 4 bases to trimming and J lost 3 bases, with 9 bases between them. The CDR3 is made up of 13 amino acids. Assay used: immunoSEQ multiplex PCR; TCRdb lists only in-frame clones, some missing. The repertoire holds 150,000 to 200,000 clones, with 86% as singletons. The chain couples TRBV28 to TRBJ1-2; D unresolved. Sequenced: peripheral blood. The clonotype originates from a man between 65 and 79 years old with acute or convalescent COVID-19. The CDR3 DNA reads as TGTGCCAGCAGTTCCGCCGGTTACTATGGCTACACCTTC. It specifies CASSSAGYYGYTF.